Listed below are T cell receptor beta chains from one sample, sequenced in a study of beta chain features in type 1 diabetes. Here immunoSEQ multiplex PCR was the method, and the copy in TCRdb shows in-frame clones only, minus some. Here the sample spans approximately 150,000 clones, about 10% being singletons. The sample was naive CD4+ T cells from blood. Every receptor here comes from a man between 18 and 35 years old in good health. Both conserved end residues are part of each CDR3. The D gene is left open where the match is weak. Clone size is given for some rows only: seen once, a few or many times, or a class if the clone is expanded.

V	size	J	D	DNA	CDR3
TRBV25-1	few	TRBJ1-1	TRBD1	TGTGCCAGCGAATCACAGGGGGCTACTGAAGCTTTCTTT	CASESQGATEAFF
TRBV29-1	few	TRBJ1-2	TRBD1	TGCAGCGTCCAGGACAGGGATAATAACTATGGCTACACCTTC	CSVQDRDNNYGYTF
TRBV7-9	.	TRBJ2-7	TRBD2	TGTGCCAGCAGCCCCCCCCCTGGACTAGCGGGGCCCGAATCCTACGAGCAGTACTTC	CASSPPPGLAGPESYEQYF
TRBV14	.	TRBJ1-2	.	TGTGCCAGCAGCCATCGTACCGGGGGTCGGGGTGGCTACACCTTC	CASSHRTGGRGGYTF
TRBV2	.	TRBJ2-7	TRBD1	TGTGCCAGCCGGGACAGGGGTTACGAGCAGTACTTC	CASRDRGYEQYF
TRBV4-1	few	TRBJ2-2	TRBD2	TGCGCCAGCAGCCAAAACGGGAGGGCCGGGGAGCTGTTTTTT	CASSQNGRAGELFF
TRBV5-1	.	TRBJ2-7	TRBD1	TGCGCCAGCAGCAGACAGGGGGGGAACTACGAGCAGTACTTC	CASSRQGGNYEQYF
TRBV7-2	few	TRBJ2-3	TRBD1	TGTGCCAGCAGCTTGCGGACAGGGACCGATACGCAGTATTTT	CASSLRTGTDTQYF
TRBV4-1	.	TRBJ1-1	.	TGCGCCAGCAGGCGAGGTTTGGTGGGGGCGGGGGCTGAAGCTTTCTTT	CASRRGLVGAGAEAFF
TRBV2	few	TRBJ2-7	.	TGTGCCAGCGCTGGACTGAGCTCCTACGAGCAGTACTTC	CASAGLSSYEQYF
TRBV6-1	few	TRBJ2-1	.	TGTGCCAGCAGCCTACAGTACAATGAGCAGTTCTTC	CASSLQYNEQFF
TRBV11-2	.	TRBJ1-5	.	TGTGCCAGCAGCTACGACAGAAACAATCAGCCCCAGCATTTT	CASSYDRNNQPQHF
TRBV11-2	few	TRBJ2-1	TRBD1	TGTGCCACCAGAGATACCAGGGGGACAGGAAGGAACTACAATGAGCAGTTCTTC	CATRDTRGTGRNYNEQFF
TRBV7-3	.	TRBJ2-2	.	TGTGCCAGCAGCTTAATAGTCACCGGGGAGCTGTTTTTT	CASSLIVTGELFF
TRBV7-3	.	TRBJ2-2	.	TGTGCCAGCAGCCTCCTATCCACAGGGAACACCGGGGAGCTGTTTTTT	CASSLLSTGNTGELFF
TRBV6-1	.	TRBJ1-5	.	TGTGCCAGCAGCCAAGGACAGTACAATCAGCCCCAGCATTTT	CASSQGQYNQPQHF
TRBV28	few	TRBJ2-4	TRBD2	TGTGCCAGCAGTCTCCGGGGGAGGGACATTCAGTACTTC	CASSLRGRDIQYF
TRBV7-9	.	TRBJ2-7	.	TGTGCCAGCAGCCAAGGGGGGATAACAGGGGAGGTTGAGCAGTACTTC	CASSQGGITGEVEQYF
TRBV6-5	few	TRBJ2-5	.	TGTGCCAGCAGTTTTAATGAGGGTAGGGAGCAGTACTTC	CASSFNEGREQYF
TRBV5-1	few	TRBJ2-1	TRBD1	TGCGCCAGCAGCCCGGGACAGAGCTCCTACAATGAGCAGTTCTTC	CASSPGQSSYNEQFF
TRBV2	.	TRBJ2-7	.	TGTGCCAGCAGGGAGGACAGAACCCGCTCCTACGAGCAGTACTTC	CASREDRTRSYEQYF
TRBV7-9	.	TRBJ2-5	TRBD1	TGTGCCAGCAGCTTAGGGACAGGTTCCGAGACCCAGTACTTC	CASSLGTGSETQYF
TRBV5-1	few	TRBJ2-3	TRBD1	TGCGCCAGCAGCTCCAGACAGGGCGCAGATACGCAGTATTTT	CASSSRQGADTQYF
TRBV27	many	TRBJ2-6	.	TGTGCCAGCAGTTTGAGAAGCTCTGGGGCCAACGTCCTGACTTTC	CASSLRSSGANVLTF
TRBV28	few	TRBJ2-1	TRBD1	TGTGCCAGCAGTGCGACACAGGGGCTTGAGCAGTTCTTC	CASSATQGLEQFF
TRBV6-6	few	TRBJ2-7	TRBD1	TGTGCCAGCAGTCTCCCCCCCTCCGGGACAGGGAACGAGCAGTACTTC	CASSLPPSGTGNEQYF
TRBV5-1	many	TRBJ2-6	.	TGCGCCAGCAGCCCGGGTGCTGGGGCCAACGTCCTGACTTTC	CASSPGAGANVLTF
TRBV19	.	TRBJ2-7	TRBD1	TGTGCCAGTAGTAATGGACAGGGGAGCGAGCAGTACTTC	CASSNGQGSEQYF
TRBV9	.	TRBJ2-2	TRBD2	TGTGCCAGCAGCGGACTAGCGGGGGTAACCGGGGAGCTGTTTTTT	CASSGLAGVTGELFF
TRBV9	few	TRBJ1-1	.	TGTGCCAGCAGCGTAGACAGGAACACTGAAGCTTTCTTT	CASSVDRNTEAFF
TRBV5-1	few	TRBJ1-1	.	TGCGCCAGCAGCTTGGAGGTACTGGGCCAGAACACTGAAGCTTTCTTT	CASSLEVLGQNTEAFF
TRBV19	.	TRBJ1-5	.	TGTGCCAGTAGTATATACAGGGCGAGCAATCAGCCCCAGCATTTT	CASSIYRASNQPQHF
TRBV7-2	.	TRBJ1-6	.	TGTGCCAGCAGACCCTCCCCGCGGGGGGCTAATTCACCCCTCCACTTT	CASRPSPRGANSPLHF
TRBV27	.	TRBJ2-3	.	TGTGCCAGCAGTCTCCGGTTAGGCACAGATACGCAGTATTTT	CASSLRLGTDTQYF
TRBV28	few	TRBJ2-7	.	TGTGCCAGCAGTTTGAGCTTCGGCGAGCAGTACTTC	CASSLSFGEQYF
TRBV6-5	.	TRBJ1-2	TRBD1	TGTGCCAGCAGCCCCGGACAGGGATATTATGGCTACACCTTC	CASSPGQGYYGYTF
TRBV27	.	TRBJ2-3	TRBD2	TGTGCCAGCAGTTCACTAGCGGGGGGTACTACTAGCACAGATACGCAGTATTTT	CASSSLAGGTTSTDTQYF
TRBV5-8	few	TRBJ2-7	TRBD2	TGCGCCAGCAGCCAAGGACTAGCGGGGGGGTCCTACGAGCAGTACTTC	CASSQGLAGGSYEQYF
TRBV7-9	few	TRBJ1-1	.	TGTGCCAGCAGCTTAGCGCTAGGGGTGAACACTGAAGCTTTCTTT	CASSLALGVNTEAFF
TRBV2	few	TRBJ2-4	TRBD2	TGTGCCAGCAGAAATAATCCCGGGACTAGCGGGGGGGGCATTCAGTACTTC	CASRNNPGTSGGGIQYF
TRBV29-1	many	TRBJ1-2	.	TGCAGCGTTGAAAACAGCTTGTATGGCTACACCTTC	CSVENSLYGYTF
TRBV11-3	.	TRBJ2-3	TRBD2	TGTGCCAGCAGTTCGCCGGGACTAGCGGGGAAGGCAGATACGCAGTATTTT	CASSSPGLAGKADTQYF